The 4 T cell receptor beta chains below come from one sample, sequenced in a study of blood T cell repertoires in COVID-19 (TCRdb year 2020). Library creation used the immunoSEQ multiplex PCR assay. TCRdb limited this immuneACCESS table to in-frame rearrangements with V and J called. A share of clones is missing; checked studies link under half to unresolved V genes, and the rest is unexplained. The table for this sample lists some 150,000 clones; roughly 80% of them were counted only once. The ten largest clones add up to 11% to 15% of the sample. The source material was peripheral blood. The receptors come from a woman aged 80 or over with acute or convalescent COVID-19.

The V and J genes are TRBV5-8 and TRBJ2-7, with TRBD1 identical over 8 bases. V lost 2 bases and J lost 2; bases outside the gene matches: 6. This CDR3 is built from 15 residues. Germline V gene lookup returns CDR1 SGHTS and CDR2 YDEGEE. Here the CDR3 reads CASSFSGTGTYEQYF. The CDR3 DNA sequence: TGTGCCAGCAGCTTTTCCGGGACAGGAACCTACGAGCAGTACTTC.

This chain connects TRBV3-1 (or the pseudogene TRBV3-2) to TRBJ1-4; D uncertain. The germline CDR1 and CDR2 sequences are LGHDT and YNNKEL (reference sequence). Trimming shortened V by 0 bases and J by 0 bases, and 5 bases separated the two germline ends. The CDR3 runs 15 residues. CDR3 nucleotide sequence: TGTGCCAGCAGCCAAGACCAGGCAACTAATGAAAAACTGTTTTTT. Residues: CASSQDQATNEKLFF.

The V call is TRBV3-1 (or the pseudogene TRBV3-2), the J call TRBJ2-1; tentatively, D is TRBD2 (6 bases). V was clipped by 8 bases and J by 5 bases, with 19 bases between them. This CDR3 spans 15 amino acids. Germline CDR1 and CDR2: LGHDT and YNNKEL (reference sequence). The CDR3 region has the DNA TGTGCCAGCGGGTCGCGGGATGCCCCCAACAATGAGCAGTTCTTC. Residues: CASGSRDAPNNEQFF.

The chain combines TRBV5-1 with TRBJ2-2, with 8 bases identical to TRBD2. The CDR3 consists of 17 residues. J gave up 3 bases and V 0 bases, and 7 bases lay outside the gene matches. From germline, CDR1 is SGHRS and CDR2 YFSETQ. The CDR3 DNA reads as TGCGCCAGCAGCTTGGTCCGGGGGGGCCGTCACACCGGGGAGCTGTTTTTT. It encodes CASSLVRGGRHTGELFF.